What follows are 8 T cell receptor beta chains derived from one specimen sequenced in a study of CD8+CD57+ T cells in acquired aplastic anemia. Genomic DNA, the template, was used for profiling of the TCR beta VDJ and CDR3. TCRdb re-called the reads with MiXCR, one entry per CDR3 protein. In the table there are a few hundred thousand distinct CDR3 sequences, roughly 68% of which are singletons. Sequencing input: sorted CD4+, CD8+, or CD8+CD57+ T cells (not recorded which) from PBMCs. All receptors come from a human donor in good health, serving as a control.

This clonotype showed up many times. V usage is TRBV6-6 and J usage is TRBJ1-4, with TRBD1 matching 7 bases. Germline V gene sequence: CDR1 MNHNY, CDR2 SVGAGI (reference sequence). This CDR3 has 18 residues. Trimming took 7 bases from V and 4 from J; bases not matched to a gene: 18. CDR3 coding DNA: TGTGCCAGCAACACAGGGGACAGCCGATATGAGAATAATGAAAAACTGTTTTTT. It codes for CASNTGDSRYENNEKLFF.

As DNA, the CDR3 is TGTGCCATCAGTTCGGCGGGCCAGGCGAGCGGCTACACCTTC. Its translation is CAISSAGQASGYTF. The chain combines TRBV10-3 with TRBJ1-2; D gene unclear. Germline-derived CDR1 and CDR2 are ENHRY and SYGVKD. The V end lost 5 bases, the J end lost 8 bases, and 18 bases lay between the germline ends. The CDR3 has 14 residues.

This clonotype was picked up many times. V usage is TRBV19 and J usage is TRBJ1-3; no clear D gene. V lost 3 bases to trimming and J lost 0 bases, with 6 bases between them. The CDR3 has 14 residues. The germline gives CDR1 LNHDA, CDR2 SQIVND (reference sequence). In DNA, the CDR3 is TGTGCCAGTAGTATCCTCCCCTCTGGAAACACCATATATTTT. It translates to CASSILPSGNTIYF.

V gene TRBV25-1 combines with J gene TRBJ1-1; 7 bases are a match to TRBD1. The V and J ends lost 6 bases and 4 bases, in that order; junction bases with no gene match: 8. The germline CDR1 and CDR2 sequences are MGHDK and SYGVNS. This CDR3 comprises 14 residues. The CDR3 reads CASRNRGAGTEAFF. Here the CDR3 DNA reads TGTGCCAGCAGGAACAGGGGTGCGGGCACTGAAGCTTTCTTT.

The chain couples TRBV7-2 to TRBJ1-2, with 7 bases fitting TRBD1. After removal of 6 bases from V and 3 bases from J, the junction contained 16 bases not matched to a gene. Germline-derived CDR1 and CDR2 are SGHTA and FQGNSA. CDR3 length: 17 amino acids. The CDR3 protein is CASSLGGGETGHYGYTF. The CDR3 DNA follows: TGTGCCAGCAGTCTTGGAGGGGGCGAGACCGGGCACTATGGCTACACCTTC. The full variable domain, with the rest looked up from reference TRBV7-2 and TRBJ1-2, is GAGVSQSPSNKVTEKGKDVELRCDPISGHTALYWYRQSLGQGLEFLIYFQGNSAPDKSGLPSDRFSAERTGGSVSTLTIQRTQQEDSAVYLCASSLGGGETGHYGYTFGSGTRLTVV.

This clonotype was seen at least ten times. V is TRBV7-2 and J is TRBJ2-2; D unresolved. V was cut by 2 bases and J by 1 base, with 5 bases left in between. CDR3 length: 14 residues. Germline CDR1 is SGHTA and CDR2 is FQGNSA. The CDR3 DNA is TGTGCCAGCAGCTTAAACAGGAACACCGGGGAGCTGTTTTTT. Protein product: CASSLNRNTGELFF.

The chain combines TRBV20-1 with TRBJ2-7; 8 bases fit TRBD1. The CDR3 consists of 12 residues. J was trimmed by 11 bases and V by 4 bases; bases with no gene match: 10. Germline CDR1 DFQATT, CDR2 SNEGSKA (reference sequence). The chain's CDR3 is CSAKRQGKQKYF. DNA of the CDR3: TGCAGTGCTAAGAGACAGGGGAAACAGAAGTACTTC.

This clonotype is a singleton in its sample. This may be a read error, as it is one base from a much larger clone. The CDR3 carries no conserved terminal phenylalanine or tryptophan, so it likely arises from a read error. The limits of the CDR3 on the DNA are not certain, so only TCRdb's listed CDR3 is given. The chain employs TRBV7-2 and TRBJ2-7; the DNA was not compared with TRBD1, the D call given in the table. Germline V gene sequence: CDR1 SGHTA, CDR2 FQGNSA. The CDR3 is 13 residues long, ends included. The CDR3 sequence is CASSSQGRDQPQH.